This T cell receptor (beta chain) was sequenced for a study of shared clonotypes between healthy human individuals. Study-wide results and limits: A reduction in generation probabilities was seen for non-shared clonotypes relative to those shared by all four donors. The naive CD4 repertoires of a few donors were compared, and approximately 5% of clonotypes were shared. Clonotype sharing among donors was expected to depend on sequencing depth.

V lost 6 bases and J lost 10; bases outside the gene matches: 10. The CDR3 contains 14 residues. Germline V gene data show CDR1 as MDHEN and CDR2 as SYDVKM. The data were produced by immunoSEQ multiplex PCR, yet TCRdb's version contains in-frame clones alone and is incomplete. The table shows over 1.5 million clones, with about 98% occurring only once. CD4+ cells were split into CD45RA+ naive and CD45RA-negative memory subsets. In regard to this clone: The antigen remains undetermined.

This chain links TRBV28 with TRBJ1-5, with TRBD1 identical over 9 bases. Specimen: naive CD4+ T cells sorted from blood. Regarding subset: CD45RA+ positively selected. The origin of this receptor is a young man in good health. DNA for the CDR3: TGTGCCAGCAGCCCCGGGGACAGGGTACGACCCCAGCATTTT. Protein product: CASSPGDRVRPQHF.